This T cell receptor beta chain was sequenced during a study of cytomegalovirus exposure and HLA in healthy donors. Overall study results and limits: Cytomegalovirus status was reportedly diagnosed by the classifier with high sensitivity and specificity. Beyond CMV serostatus, there was no information to go on about immune exposure. Earlier results showed most TCR beta V segments being productive about 87% or about 30% of the time.

A note on this clone: Its antigen is not known.

Both 60 Vbeta primers and 13 Jbeta primers went into the PCR. Sequencing used immunoSEQ multiplex PCR; TCRdb keeps in-frame clones, though not all of them. The sample carries around 200,000 clones, about 80% recorded once. This clonotype was sampled from a man aged 25 to 40 in good health and CMV-seronegative. Input material: PBMCs.

The CDR3 here is CASGKRGLASTTDTQYF. CDR3 nucleotides: TGTGCCAGCGGCAAACGAGGACTAGCGTCTACCACAGATACGCAGTATTTT. The chain has TRBV2 and TRBJ2-3; 9 bases are a match to TRBD2. With 8 bases clipped from V and 2 bases from J, the junction kept 14 bases outside the gene matches. Germline-derived CDR1 and CDR2 are SNHLY and FYNNEI. The CDR3 consists of 17 residues.